One and the same sample provided the 19 T cell receptor beta chains below, sequenced in a study of Ad26.COV2.S vaccination and SARS-CoV-2 variants. Profiled with immunoSEQ multiplex PCR; TCRdb holds only in-frame clones, not every one. Among under 550,000 clones, roughly 90% were seen once, and the ten largest hold 12%. Treatment here: 15 to 20 received Ad26.COV2.S at low or high dose, single or two shots; a few received placebo; per-sample allocation not given. The samples were gathered on day 63 after the first injection of vaccine or placebo. The source material was peripheral blood, sampled in a trial of Ad26.COV2.S vaccine versus placebo. These receptors all come from a person between 18 and 59 years old who received the Ad26.COV2.S COVID-19 vaccine or a placebo.

The chain recombines TRBV28 with TRBJ2-6; D unclear. The CDR3 contains 14 residues. V was shortened by 5 bases and J by 0 bases, with 5 bases between the two germline ends. Germline CDR1 is MDHEN and CDR2 is SYDVKM. The CDR3 loop reads CASSEVSGANVLTF. Written as DNA, the CDR3 is TGTGCCAGCAGTGAGGTCTCTGGGGCCAACGTCCTGACTTTC.

The chain couples TRBV6-5 to TRBJ1-5, with TRBD1 identical over 7 bases. Germline CDR1 MNHEY, CDR2 SVGAGI. This CDR3 contains 14 residues. V gave up 5 bases and J gave up 5 bases; unmatched junction bases: 6. The CDR3 here is CASSRYRGHQPQHF. The CDR3 nucleotides are TGTGCCAGCAGTAGGTACAGGGGTCATCAGCCCCAGCATTTT.

The chain employs TRBV11-2 and TRBJ1-3, with D tentatively TRBD1 (6 bases). The V gene's germline CDR1 is SGHAT and CDR2 FQNNGV. The V and J ends lost 1 base and 8 bases respectively, with 9 bases between them. The length of the CDR3 is 13 residues. The CDR3 region is CASSLAGADTIYF. The CDR3 bases are TGTGCCAGCAGCTTAGCAGGGGCGGACACCATATATTTT.

The chain couples TRBV6-5 to TRBJ2-5; TRBD1 matches at 7 bases. The V gene end was trimmed by 2 bases and the J gene end by 5 bases; junction bases not matched to a gene: 5. CDR3 length: 14 amino acids. Per the germline V gene, CDR1 is MNHEY and CDR2 is SVGAGI. The CDR3 nucleotides are TGTGCCAGCAGTTACGTTGACAGGGTGGAGACCCAGTACTTC. Translating gives CASSYVDRVETQYF.

The rearrangement joins TRBV7-2 to TRBJ2-1; unclear D gene. CDR1 and CDR2 (germline): SGHTA, FQGNSA. Trimming pared 4 bases from V and 9 bases from J, leaving 13 bases between. CDR3 length: 13 residues. CDR3 region: CASSSHSGIEQFF. The CDR3, as DNA: TGTGCCAGCAGCTCCCACAGTGGTATTGAGCAGTTCTTC.

This clone was found once. The rearrangement joins TRBV9 to TRBJ2-3; no clear D. The CDR3 sequence is 15 residues long. With 4 bases removed from V and 1 base from J, the gap between germline ends came to 13 bases. Looked up from germline, CDR1 is SGDLS and CDR2 is YYNGEE. DNA for the CDR3: TGTGCCAGCAGCCTTTCAACCACCCGCACAGATACGCAGTATTTT. This translates into CASSLSTTRTDTQYF.

This chain connects TRBV30 to TRBJ1-1; possibly TRBD1 for D (5 bases). V shed 0 bases and J shed 7 bases, with 15 bases lying between them. Germline V gives CDR1 GTSNPN, CDR2 SVGIG (reference sequence). The CDR3 has 14 residues. In DNA, the CDR3 is TGTGCCTGGAGTGTGGGGGACCCGGGTGGTGAAGCTTTCTTT. Amino acids: CAWSVGDPGGEAFF. Full variable domain (outside the CDR3, taken from reference TRBV30 and TRBJ1-1): SQTIHQWPATLVQPVGSPLSLECTVEGTSNPNLYWYRQAAGRGLQLLFYSVGIGQISSEVPQNLSASRPQDRQFILSSKKLLLSDSGFYLCAWSVGDPGGEAFFGQGTRLTVV.

The rearrangement links TRBV7-9 to TRBJ1-5; D is unclear. Per the germline V gene, CDR1 is SEHNR and CDR2 is FQNEAQ (reference sequence). There are 13 residues in the CDR3. V lost 1 base, J lost 5 bases, and 6 bases lay in between. CDR3 loop: CASSLGEYQPQHF. CDR3 DNA: TGTGCCAGCAGCTTAGGGGAATATCAGCCCCAGCATTTT.

The chain carries TRBV6-6 and TRBJ2-7; possibly TRBD1 or TRBD2 for D (5 bases each). The germline V gene encodes CDR1 MNHNY and CDR2 SVGAGI (reference sequence). The CDR3 contains 15 residues. With 0 bases removed from V and 2 bases from J, the gap between germline ends came to 11 bases. In nucleotides, the CDR3 is TGTGCCAGCAGTTACTCTGGGGGAAACCCCTACGAGCAGTACTTC. Protein sequence: CASSYSGGNPYEQYF.

The V gene is TRBV11-2, the J gene TRBJ1-2; D is unclear. This CDR3 is built from 14 residues. The germline V gene encodes CDR1 SGHAT and CDR2 FQNNGV. Trimming stripped 1 base from V and 0 bases from J, with 6 bases between. CDR3 amino acids: CASSLGAANYGYTF. CDR3 nucleotide sequence: TGTGCCAGCAGCTTAGGAGCGGCTAACTATGGCTACACCTTC.

The gene calls are TRBV7-9 and TRBJ2-1; TRBD2 matches 7 bases. The CDR3 loop spans 16 amino acids. The V gene's germline CDR1 is SEHNR and CDR2 FQNEAQ (reference sequence). V lost 5 bases and J lost 0; bases outside the gene matches: 7. The CDR3 nucleotides read TGTGCCAGCAGCGTACGGGACTACAACTCCTACAATGAGCAGTTCTTC. Its translation: CASSVRDYNSYNEQFF.

The V call is TRBV30, the J call TRBJ1-5; unclear D gene. The CDR3 runs to 14 residues. The V gene lost 0 bases and the J gene lost 2 bases, with 8 bases spanning the gap. CDR1 is GTSNPN, CDR2 SVGIG, per germline (reference sequence). The CDR3 is CAWSVSRGNQPQHF. The CDR3 nucleotides are TGTGCCTGGAGTGTATCACGTGGCAATCAGCCCCAGCATTTT. Full variable domain (missing parts from reference TRBV30 and TRBJ1-5): SQTIHQWPATLVQPVGSPLSLECTVEGTSNPNLYWYRQAAGRGLQLLFYSVGIGQISSEVPQNLSASRPQDRQFILSSKKLLLSDSGFYLCAWSVSRGNQPQHFGDGTRLSIL.

V usage is TRBV5-1 and J usage is TRBJ1-4, with no clear D. CDR1 and CDR2 (germline): SGHRS, YFSETQ. The CDR3 has 15 residues. Trimming left V 0 bases short and J 8 bases short, with 14 bases between. For the CDR3, the DNA is TGCGCCAGCAGCTTGGGCGGGCAGACTGCGGAAAAACTGTTTTTT. It encodes CASSLGGQTAEKLFF.

The V gene is TRBV9, the J gene TRBJ2-1; 13 bases match TRBD2. This CDR3 is built from 15 residues. Trimming at V came to 3 bases and at J to 8 bases, leaving 5 bases not matched to a gene. Germline V gene data show CDR1 as SGDLS and CDR2 as YYNGEE. CDR3 coding DNA: TGTGCCAGCAGCGCCAGGACTAGCGGGAGTGATGAGCAGTTCTTC. Residues: CASSARTSGSDEQFF.

The chain employs TRBV11-2 and TRBJ1-1, with D perhaps matching TRBD1 (5 bases). From germline, CDR1 is SGHAT and CDR2 FQNNGV. Trimming left V 2 bases short and J 8 bases short, with 6 bases between. The CDR3 runs to 11 residues. The CDR3 DNA sequence: TGTGCCAGCAGCTTAAACAGGGAAGCTTTCTTT. This sequence encodes CASSLNREAFF.

CDR3 coding DNA: TGTGCCACCAGCAGAGATGGGACAGGGCTCGATGAGCAGTTCTTC. Translated, it gives CATSRDGTGLDEQFF. V usage is TRBV15 and J usage is TRBJ2-1; 9 bases fit TRBD1. The V gene's germline CDR1 is LNHNV and CDR2 YYDKDF (reference sequence). The trim removed 0 bases at V and 8 bases at J, leaving 5 bases unmatched. The CDR3 length is 15 residues.

V and J are TRBV10-2 and TRBJ2-1; tentative D call: TRBD1 (6 bases). The CDR3 is made up of 15 amino acids. Germline CDR1 WSHSY, CDR2 SAAADI. Trimming removed 5 bases from V and 8 bases from J, with 19 bases in between. The DNA for the CDR3 is TGCGCCAGCAGTATCAGGGGTTTGAATCTGGATGAGCAGTTCTTC. Translating it yields CASSIRGLNLDEQFF.

The V gene is TRBV30, the J gene TRBJ2-7; TRBD1 might be the D (6 bases). V was shortened by 8 bases and J by 5 bases, with 10 bases between the two germline ends. CDR3 length: 10 residues. The germline gives CDR1 GTSNPN, CDR2 SVGIG (reference sequence). The CDR3 sequence: CAVGDNEQYF. The CDR3 nucleotides are TGTGCCGTAGGGGACAACGAGCAGTACTTC.

The gene calls are TRBV2 and TRBJ1-2; weak D call: TRBD1 (5 bases). CDR1 and CDR2 from the germline V gene are SNHLY and FYNNEI. CDR3 length equals 14 residues. V was cut by 2 bases and J by 8 bases, with 15 bases left in between. CDR3 protein: CASSEQGGWGGYTF. CDR3 sequence (DNA): TGTGCCAGCAGTGAACAGGGAGGGTGGGGCGGCTACACCTTC.